The 8 T cell receptor beta chains given below trace back to one sample, sequenced in a study of shared clonotypes between healthy human individuals. Sequencing used immunoSEQ multiplex PCR; TCRdb keeps in-frame clones, though not all of them. The table shows millions of clones, with 93% occurring only once. What was sequenced was naive CD4+ T cells from PBMCs. Subset indicated: CD45RA+ positively selected. The receptors were sampled from a man aged 18 to 29 in good health. Some clones in this sample may be carry-over from other donors' samples.

The rearrangement links TRBV27 to TRBJ1-4; 7 positions match TRBD1. The CDR3 is 14 amino acids. V lost 6 bases, J lost 3 bases, and 4 bases stayed unmatched. Germline CDR1 and CDR2: MNHEY and SMNVEV (reference sequence). The CDR3 coding sequence is TGTGCCAGCAGCCCTACAGGGGCTAATGAAAAACTGTTTTTT. Translation gives CASSPTGANEKLFF.

The V call is TRBV28, the J call TRBJ2-7, with a possible D match to TRBD1 (6 bases). This CDR3 is 14 amino acids long. The germline CDR1 and CDR2 sequences are MDHEN and SYDVKM. V gave up 4 bases and J gave up 2 bases, with 12 bases separating them. The CDR3 region is CASSSPGHPYEQYF. Written as DNA, the CDR3 is TGTGCCAGCAGTTCACCGGGACACCCCTACGAGCAGTACTTC.

CDR3: CASSLGGRSSYEQYF. The DNA for the CDR3 is TGTGCCAGTAGTCTGGGGGGGAGGAGCTCCTACGAGCAGTACTTC. J is TRBJ2-7 and V is TRBV19, with TRBD2 identical over 7 bases. CDR3 length: 15 residues. The J segment lost 0 bases and the V segment lost 5 bases, leaving 7 bases of the junction unmatched. Germline values: CDR1 LNHDA, CDR2 SQIVND (reference sequence).

The chain carries TRBV9 and TRBJ1-4; D uncertain. Germline V gives CDR1 SGDLS, CDR2 YYNGEE. The CDR3 has 15 amino acids. V dropped 3 bases and J dropped 0 bases, with 9 bases sitting between them. As DNA, the CDR3 is TGTGCCAGCAGCGCGTACAGCACAACTAATGAAAAACTGTTTTTT. Translating it yields CASSAYSTTNEKLFF.

V gene TRBV11-3 combines with J gene TRBJ1-1; D is uncertain. V lost 5 bases to trimming and J lost 5 bases, with 12 bases between them. From germline, CDR1 is SGHNT and CDR2 YENEEA. The CDR3 consists of 13 residues. The CDR3 region is CASSRREGTEAFF. The CDR3 nucleotides read TGTGCCAGCAGCCGGCGGGAAGGGACTGAAGCTTTCTTT. The whole variable domain, filled in from reference TRBV11-3 and TRBJ1-1, reads EAGVVQSPRYKIIEKKQPVAFWCNPISGHNTLYWYLQNLGQGPELLIRYENEEAVDDSQLPKDRFSAERLKGVDSTLKIQPAELGDSAVYLCASSRREGTEAFFGQGTRLTVV.

V and J are TRBV18 and TRBJ2-2, with TRBD1 identical over 7 bases. This CDR3 region has 16 residues. CDR1 KGHSH and CDR2 LQKENI come from the germline V gene. After removal of 2 bases from V and 3 bases from J, the junction contained 6 bases not matched to a gene. CDR3 loop: CASSPWKGADTGELFF. The CDR3 coding sequence is TGTGCCAGCTCACCATGGAAGGGGGCCGACACCGGGGAGCTGTTTTTT.

The rearrangement links TRBV5-1 to TRBJ2-1; D is unresolved. CDR1 SGHRS and CDR2 YFSETQ come from the germline V gene. CDR3 length equals 14 residues. V lost 0 bases to trimming and J lost 5 bases, with 9 bases between them. CDR3 in amino acids: CASSLEQTHNEQFF. CDR3 in DNA: TGCGCCAGCAGCTTGGAACAGACGCACAATGAGCAGTTCTTC.

This chain uses TRBV25-1 with TRBJ2-1; unclear D gene. Trimming pared 3 bases from V and 6 bases from J, leaving 15 bases between. There are 15 residues in the CDR3. Per the germline V gene, CDR1 is MGHDK and CDR2 is SYGVNS. DNA of the CDR3: TGTGCCAGCAGTGAGCCCTCGGGTTACCGCAATGAGCAGTTCTTC. This codes for CASSEPSGYRNEQFF.